This entry features one T cell receptor beta chain sequence. V lost 6 bases, J lost 3 bases, and 15 bases lay in between. The CDR3 contains 15 residues. The germline V gene encodes CDR1 LGHNA and CDR2 YNFKEQ. This entry belongs to a study of blood T cell repertoires in COVID-19. For the study at large: COVID-19 samples from acute and convalescent phases originated in the United States, Italy and Spain.

The method was immunoSEQ multiplex PCR; TCRdb's version includes in-frame clones alone and lacks a portion of them. The sample contains 80,000 to 100,000 clones, around nine tenths of which appear only once. Sequencing was performed on peripheral blood. The source of this sequence is a human donor with COVID-19, enrolled during active disease. The donor label of this sample is uncertain. The rearrangement joins TRBV4-2 to TRBJ1-5; D might be TRBD1 (6 bases). DNA for the CDR3: TGTGCCAGCAGTCGACGACAGGAAATCAATCAGCCCCAGCATTTT. Protein: CASSRRQEINQPQHF.